The 6 T cell receptor beta chains below come from one sample, sequenced in a study of T cell repertoires in cytomegalovirus infection (dated by TCRdb to between 2017 and 2020). This specimen's treatment or condition label, per the study, means: in vitro stimulation with specific CMV peptide epitopes to enrich CMV-specific T cells. These TCRs' antigens remain unknown. Sequencing was carried out with an Illumina HiSeq 1500. TCRdb cleaned the public reads at Q25 with fastp, built clones with MiXCR and kept in-frame beta chains. Each CDR3 protein appears once, grouped with its most common genes and DNA. In all, the sample holds about 150,000 distinct CDR3 sequences, and 32% of those were seen once. The top ten constitute roughly 47% of the sample. Sequenced here: CD8+ T cells from cultured PBMCs, sampled from culture after CMV antigen stimulation. The origin of the receptors is a human donor in good health (CMV status not recorded). Some clones in this sample may be carry-over from other donors' samples.

Notes on this clonotype: Relative to the germline gene, one junction end is altered; a read error may explain this. This sequence joins TRBV7-6 and TRBJ2-7; TRBD1 might be the D (5 bases). The V gene's germline CDR1 is SGHVS and CDR2 FNYEAQ. The CDR3 length is 14 residues. In nucleotides, the CDR3 is TGTGCCAGCAGCTTAGGGGGCAGAGCCTACAAGCAGTACTTC. Translating gives CASSLGGRAYKQYF.

This chain links TRBV5-4 with TRBJ2-7; 10 bases agree with TRBD2. The CDR3 totals 15 residues. V lost 2 bases to trimming and J lost 3 bases; unmatched junction nucleotides: 5. CDR1 and CDR2 from the germline V gene are SGHNT and YYREEE (reference sequence). The CDR3, as DNA: TGTGCCAGCAGCTTCCCCGGGACTAGCGACTACGAGCAGTACTTC. Protein: CASSFPGTSDYEQYF.

The chain joins TRBV19 to TRBJ1-5; TRBD1 is a possible D gene (6 bases). Germline CDR1 is LNHDA and CDR2 is SQIVND (reference sequence). Trimming removed 6 bases from V and 7 bases from J, with 16 bases in between. This CDR3 is built from 14 residues. For the CDR3, the DNA is TGTGCCAGTAGAACCCCCTCGGGGGGCCAGCCCCAGCATTTT. Its protein product is CASRTPSGGQPQHF.

This clonotype showed up just once. The rearrangement joins TRBV5-1 to TRBJ1-2; TRBD1 matches at 8 bases. The CDR3 runs to 16 residues. Germline V lookup: CDR1 SGHRS, CDR2 YFSETQ. Trimming removed 2 bases from V and 0 bases from J; junction bases left unmatched: 6. CDR3 sequence (DNA): TGCGCCAGCAGCTTCGTGACAGGGGCCTCTAACTATGGCTACACCTTC. Amino acids: CASSFVTGASNYGYTF.

V gene TRBV7-6 combines with J gene TRBJ2-1; 14 nucleotides line up with TRBD2. The CDR3 totals 18 residues. CDR1 SGHVS and CDR2 FNYEAQ come from the germline V gene. V lost 1 base and J lost 5; bases outside the gene matches: 7. CDR3 DNA sequence: TGTGCCAGCAGCTTAGAGACTAGCGGGGGGGCCGGGAACAATGAGCAGTTCTTC. Protein sequence: CASSLETSGGAGNNEQFF.

This rearrangement joins TRBV10-3 to TRBJ1-2; TRBD1 matches 8 bases. The V segment lost 5 bases and the J segment 0 bases; nucleotides outside the gene matches: 5. CDR3 length: 15 amino acids. Germline CDR1 and CDR2: ENHRY and SYGVKD. The CDR3 loop reads CAISPGQDPNYGYTF. In DNA, the CDR3 is TGTGCCATCAGTCCGGGACAGGATCCTAACTATGGCTACACCTTC.